This is a list of T cell receptor beta chains from one sample in a study of shared clonotypes between healthy human individuals. Using immunoSEQ multiplex PCR, the repertoire was profiled, and TCRdb retains in-frame clones only, with some absent. The data show fewer than 2.5 million clones, 93% seen once. Sequencing input: naive CD4+ T cells from PBMCs. The receptors derive from a man between 18 and 29 years old in good health. Some clones in this sample may be carry-over from other donors' samples. The conserved cysteine and the conserved F or W are not part of the CDR3 here.

j_call v_call cdr3_aa
TRBJ2-5 TRBV28 ASGGTVGETQY
TRBJ2-7 TRBV2 ASSGQGESSYEQY
TRBJ2-2 TRBV7-9 ASSLGRGRPTGELF
TRBJ2-1 TRBV9 ASSTSAGRYNEQF
TRBJ1-3 TRBV28 ASSLRSGSGNTIY
TRBJ2-7 TRBV2 ASTATSYEQY
TRBJ2-2 TRBV2 ASNREKGGELF
TRBJ2-1 TRBV5-4 ASSLDAGSYNEQF
TRBJ2-1 TRBV9 ASSGTGGNSYNEQF
TRBJ2-7 TRBV5-4 ASSLEVDEQY
TRBJ1-1 TRBV5-1 ASSFAGSMNTEAF
TRBJ2-7 TRBV28 ASRAWTGAYEQY
TRBJ1-2 TRBV28 ASSRPGQGSVGYGYT
TRBJ2-4 TRBV25-1 ASRPRDITKNIQY
TRBJ1-5 TRBV18 ASSPLGGQPQH